A single sample gave rise to the 16 T cell receptor beta chains below, sequenced in a study of CD8+ T cells in alopecia areata. The sequencing template was cDNA reverse transcribed from extracted RNA. Method: immunoSEQ multiplex PCR; TCRdb's copy keeps in-frame clones and lacks some. The sample holds about 270,000 clones, 60% seen once. Treatment of the sample: oral pan-JAK inhibitor, 5-10 mg twice daily. The source material was CD4+ T cells sorted from blood, sampled around week 54, from a patient treated with tofacitinib. The receptors were gathered from a human donor with alopecia areata.

The chain links TRBV29-1 to TRBJ1-2; 9 bases are a match to TRBD1. The V segment lost 6 bases and the J segment 6 bases; nucleotides outside the gene matches: 5. This CDR3 spans 12 amino acids. Germline lookup yields CDR1 SQVTM and CDR2 ANQGSEA. This CDR3 reads CSVRDRGNGYTF. The CDR3 DNA follows: TGCAGCGTACGAGACAGGGGGAATGGCTACACCTTC.

The chain has TRBV7-2 and TRBJ2-3; D is perhaps TRBD1 (5 bases). V lost 1 base, J lost 3 bases, and 8 bases lay in between. CDR1 and CDR2 (germline): SGHTA, FQGNSA. The CDR3 is made up of 14 amino acids. The CDR3 coding sequence is TGTGCCAGCAGCTTAGGACAGTGGACAGATACGCAGTATTTT. As protein: CASSLGQWTDTQYF.

V and J are TRBV9 and TRBJ2-5, with D maybe TRBD1 (5 bases). This CDR3 is built from 15 residues. CDR1 and CDR2 (germline): SGDLS, YYNGEE. V lost 1 base to trimming and J lost 4 bases, with 14 bases between them. The DNA of the CDR3 is TGTGCCAGCAGCGTACGTAGGGGAATGGGAGAGACCCAGTACTTC. Translating it yields CASSVRRGMGETQYF. The full variable domain, with the rest looked up from reference TRBV9 and TRBJ2-5, is DSGVTQTPKHLITATGQRVTLRCSPRSGDLSVYWYQQSLDQGLQFLIQYYNGEERAKGNILERFSAQQFPDLHSELNLSSLELGDSALYFCASSVRRGMGETQYFGPGTRLLVL.

The chain joins TRBV4-3 to TRBJ2-2; the match to TRBD1 covers 7 bases. V lost 2 bases and J lost 6; bases outside the gene matches: 12. The CDR3 has 17 amino acids. In germline, CDR1 is LGHNA, CDR2 YSLEER. CDR3 bases: TGCGCCAGCAGCCAACGACTTACAGGGGATTTTGCCGGGGAGCTGTTTTTT. The encoded protein is CASSQRLTGDFAGELFF.

This clone was recorded a few times. In the same sample, other DNA sequences code for this CDR3. The rearrangement uses TRBV19 and TRBJ2-3, with D unclear. V was cut by 1 base and J by 4 bases, with 0 bases left in between. The CDR3 is 11 residues long. Germline lookup yields CDR1 LNHDA and CDR2 SQIVND (reference sequence). DNA for the CDR3: TGTGCCAGTAGTATAGCAGATACGCAGTATTTT. Encoded protein: CASSIADTQYF.

The chain couples TRBV9 to TRBJ1-2; D not certain. V was trimmed by 2 bases and J by 5 bases, leaving 22 bases between them. CDR3 size: 17 residues. Per germline, CDR1 SGDLS and CDR2 YYNGEE. The CDR3 spells CASSVGSAASSYYGYTF. The CDR3 bases are TGTGCCAGCAGCGTTGGGTCGGCAGCCTCCTCGTATTATGGCTACACCTTC.

The gene calls are TRBV9 and TRBJ2-1, with unresolved D. This CDR3 is built from 14 residues. The V gene's germline CDR1 is SGDLS and CDR2 YYNGEE. With 0 bases removed from V and 7 bases from J, the gap between germline ends came to 11 bases. DNA of the CDR3: TGTGCCAGCAGCGTAGACAGTTTAGGGAATGAGCAGTTCTTC. Amino acid sequence: CASSVDSLGNEQFF.

The chain links TRBV6-1 to TRBJ1-1, with TRBD1 as a possible D gene (6 bases). This CDR3 is built from 11 residues. Trimming took 6 bases from V and 8 from J, leaving 10 bases between them. CDR1 is MNHNS and CDR2 is SASEGT in the germline V gene. As DNA, the CDR3 is TGTGCCAGCAGGGCCGGGACAGAAGCTTTCTTT. Amino acids: CASRAGTEAFF.

The chain has TRBV27 and TRBJ1-2, with a possible D match to TRBD1 (6 bases). CDR1 and CDR2 from the germline V gene are MNHEY and SMNVEV (reference sequence). The CDR3 consists of 16 residues. Trimming took 2 bases from V and 8 from J, leaving 21 bases between them. CDR3 sequence (DNA): TGTGCCAGCAGTTTACGGGGGCCTGGGGACTATTGGGGCTACACCTTC. It yields the protein CASSLRGPGDYWGYTF.

This clone was picked up one time. The V call is TRBV29-1, the J call TRBJ1-4; no firm D call. The CDR3 loop spans 12 amino acids. Trimming removed 7 bases at V and 7 bases at J, with 13 bases between. Per germline, CDR1 SQVTM and CDR2 ANQGSEA. CDR3: CSARVAGEKLFF. Written as DNA, the CDR3 is TGCAGCGCTAGGGTGGCTGGTGAAAAACTGTTTTTT.

This clone was found a few times. The gene calls are TRBV5-4 and TRBJ1-4; no definite D call. Germline-derived CDR1 and CDR2 are SGHNT and YYREEE (reference sequence). V lost 1 base and J lost 7, with 11 bases in between. CDR3 size: 14 residues. CDR3 residues: CASSLKSGPEKLFF. CDR3 nucleotides: TGTGCCAGCAGCTTGAAGTCGGGTCCTGAAAAACTGTTTTTT.

The chain employs TRBV30 and TRBJ1-1; 7 nucleotides match TRBD1. V shed 4 bases, J shed 6 bases, and the junction held 17 bases outside the gene matches. The germline CDR1 and CDR2 sequences are GTSNPN and SVGIG (reference sequence). The length of the CDR3 is 16 residues. The CDR3 region is CAWKVSVHRGRSEAFF. The CDR3 DNA reads TGTGCCTGGAAGGTTTCTGTGCACAGGGGACGCTCTGAAGCTTTCTTT.

V usage is TRBV11-2 and J usage is TRBJ2-7, with D possibly TRBD2 on 5 matching bases. This CDR3 contains 13 residues. V was pared by 6 bases and J by 1 base, with 10 bases between. Germline V gene sequence: CDR1 SGHAT, CDR2 FQNNGV. DNA of the CDR3: TGTGCCAGCAGTACAGTAGCGTCCTACGAGCAGTACTTC. This translates into CASSTVASYEQYF.

This clone came up a few times. This rearrangement joins TRBV11-2 to TRBJ2-5; a weak D match, TRBD1 (5 bases). Trimming pared 7 bases from V and 5 bases from J, leaving 23 bases between. Germline assignment: CDR1 SGHAT and CDR2 FQNNGV. CDR3 length: 16 amino acids. The CDR3 region has the DNA TGTGCCAGCATCCAGGATCTCGACAGACCCCTGGAGACCCAGTACTTC. It is translated as CASIQDLDRPLETQYF. The whole variable domain, filled in from reference TRBV11-2 and TRBJ2-5, reads EAGVAQSPRYKIIEKRQSVAFWCNPISGHATLYWYQQILGQGPKLLIQFQNNGVVDDSQLPKDRFSAERLKGVDSTLKIQPAKLEDSAVYLCASIQDLDRPLETQYFGPGTRLLVL.

This rearrangement joins TRBV29-1 to TRBJ2-1; the match to TRBD2 covers 9 bases. The ends lost 7 bases at V and 5 bases at J; junction bases unmatched: 12. This CDR3 region has 15 residues. Germline V gene data show CDR1 as SQVTM and CDR2 as ANQGSEA. The DNA of the CDR3 is TGCAGCGCCTTCTCGGCGGGGGGGCCAAACAATGAGCAGTTCTTC. Protein product: CSAFSAGGPNNEQFF.

This clone was seen a single time. The rearrangement uses TRBV4-2 and TRBJ2-3; D not certain. The CDR3 has 13 amino acids. Germline loops: CDR1 LGHNA, CDR2 YNFKEQ. V gave up 4 bases and J gave up 1 base, with 6 bases separating them. The CDR3 nucleotides read TGTGCCAGCAGCCCTACAGGCACAGATACGCAGTATTTT. This translates into CASSPTGTDTQYF.